This T cell receptor (beta chain) derives from a study of graft-versus-host responses after intestinal transplantation. Overall study context: Uniformly, recipients were administered anti-thymocyte globulin induction with subsequent tacrolimus and steroids for around 3 years. General study results and limits: Across patients carrying graft-donor T cell macrochimerism, allografts held high graft-versus-host to host-versus-graft clonal ratios. Declining HvG levels early post-transplant were linked to peak circulating GvH clone levels. The recipient marrow held GvH clones, and some of them showed up first in ileum or blood.

To note about this clone: Its specificity is not known.

Sequenced by immunoSEQ multiplex PCR; TCRdb stores in-frame clones only, minus some. In the table there are some 85,000 clones, around 86% of which are singletons. Trimming left V 3 bases short and J 2 bases short, with 16 bases between. The CDR3 contains 16 residues. CDR1 is SGHTA, CDR2 FQGTGA, per germline. This sequence was found in a human donor who was the organ donor for an intestinal transplant. The specimen comprised unstimulated CD8+ T cells sorted from spleen or lymph node cells, sampled before transplant. The chain couples TRBV7-3 to TRBJ1-1; perhaps TRBD1 as D (6 bases). CDR3 in amino acids: CASSLGAGGANTEAFF. The CDR3 region has the DNA TGTGCCAGCAGCTTGGGGGCAGGTGGGGCTAACACTGAAGCTTTCTTT.